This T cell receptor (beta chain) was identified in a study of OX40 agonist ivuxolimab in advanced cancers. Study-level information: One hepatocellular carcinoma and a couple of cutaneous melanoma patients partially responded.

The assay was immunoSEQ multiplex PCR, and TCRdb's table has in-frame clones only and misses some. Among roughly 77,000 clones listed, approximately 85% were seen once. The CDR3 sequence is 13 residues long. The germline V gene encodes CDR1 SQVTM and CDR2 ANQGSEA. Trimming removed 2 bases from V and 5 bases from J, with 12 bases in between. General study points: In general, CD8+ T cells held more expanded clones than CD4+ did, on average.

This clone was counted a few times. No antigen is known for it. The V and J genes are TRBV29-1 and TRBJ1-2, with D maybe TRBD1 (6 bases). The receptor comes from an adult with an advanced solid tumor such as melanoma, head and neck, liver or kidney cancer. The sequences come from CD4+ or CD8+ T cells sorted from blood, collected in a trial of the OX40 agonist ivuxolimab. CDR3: CSVEREGGYGYTF. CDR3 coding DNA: TGCAGCGTTGAAAGGGAAGGGGGGTATGGCTACACCTTC.